This T cell receptor (beta chain) was retrieved from a study of blood T cell repertoires in COVID-19. This CDR3 spans 16 amino acids. V lost 6 bases and J lost 6; bases outside the gene matches: 13. Germline V gene sequence: CDR1 MDHEN, CDR2 SYDVKM. The recovered donors of Cohort 3 showed two negative PCRs, clearance, or symptom resolution. Sequenced by immunoSEQ multiplex PCR; TCRdb stores in-frame clones only, minus some. The table shows 250,000 to 350,000 clones, with approximately 92% occurring only once. This clonotype was sampled from a woman aged 18-29 years who had recovered from COVID-19. Sequenced input: PBMCs or T cells enriched from blood (not recorded which). The V and J genes are TRBV28 and TRBJ2-1, with 8 bases matching TRBD2. The DNA of the CDR3 is TGTGCCAGCAGCATCTACAGCGGGGGAAGGGGCAATGAGCAGTTCTTC. This gives the protein CASSIYSGGRGNEQFF. Complete variable domain (other parts from reference TRBV28 and TRBJ2-1): DVKVTQSSRYLVKRTGEKVFLECVQDMDHENMFWYRQDPGLGLRLIYFSYDVKMKEKGDIPEGYSVSREKKERFSLILESASTNQTSMYLCASSIYSGGRGNEQFFGPGTRLTVL.